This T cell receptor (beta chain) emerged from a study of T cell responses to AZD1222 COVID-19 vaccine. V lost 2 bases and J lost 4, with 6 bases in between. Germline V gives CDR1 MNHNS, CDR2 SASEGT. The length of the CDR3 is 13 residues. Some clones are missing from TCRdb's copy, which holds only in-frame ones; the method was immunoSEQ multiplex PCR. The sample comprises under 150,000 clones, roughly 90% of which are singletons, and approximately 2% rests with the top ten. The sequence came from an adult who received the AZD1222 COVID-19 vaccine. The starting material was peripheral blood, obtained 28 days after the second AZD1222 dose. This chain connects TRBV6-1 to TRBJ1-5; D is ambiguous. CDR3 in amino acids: CASSELWNQPQHF. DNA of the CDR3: TGTGCCAGCAGTGAACTATGGAATCAGCCCCAGCATTTT.